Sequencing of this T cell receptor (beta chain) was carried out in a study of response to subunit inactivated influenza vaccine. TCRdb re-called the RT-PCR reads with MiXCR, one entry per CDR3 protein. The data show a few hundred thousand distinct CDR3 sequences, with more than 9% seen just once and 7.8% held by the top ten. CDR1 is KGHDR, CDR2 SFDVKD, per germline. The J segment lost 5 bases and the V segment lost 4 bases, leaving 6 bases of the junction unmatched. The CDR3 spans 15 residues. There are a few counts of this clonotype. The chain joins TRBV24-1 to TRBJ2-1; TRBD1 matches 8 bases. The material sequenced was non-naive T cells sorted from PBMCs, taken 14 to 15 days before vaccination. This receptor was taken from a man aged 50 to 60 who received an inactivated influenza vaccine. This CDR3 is CATSDNTGGNNEQFF. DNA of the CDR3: TGTGCCACCAGTGACAATACAGGGGGGAACAATGAGCAGTTCTTC.